The next 18 T cell receptor beta chains were all read from a single sample in a study of T cell responses to AZD1222 COVID-19 vaccine. Profiling relied on immunoSEQ multiplex PCR, and the TCRdb table lists in-frame clones only, not all of them. This sample has some 150,000 clones, with roughly 90% found just once. This sample comprised peripheral blood, obtained on day 0 of AZD1222 vaccination. All receptors come from an adult in good health.

This chain links TRBV7-3 with TRBJ2-2; tentative D call: TRBD2 (7 bases). The ends were cut back, 1 base at V and 4 bases at J, with 16 bases in the middle. The CDR3 is 17 residues long. The germline V gene encodes CDR1 SGHTA and CDR2 FQGTGA. The chain's CDR3 is CASSLISGGSVTGELFF. The CDR3 DNA follows: TGTGCCAGCAGCTTAATCTCGGGGGGCTCGGTCACCGGGGAGCTGTTTTTT.

The V call is TRBV11-2, the J call TRBJ1-2; D is unresolved. This CDR3 is 13 amino acids long. Germline-derived CDR1 and CDR2 are SGHAT and FQNNGV. V lost 6 bases and J 7 bases, leaving 15 bases between the germline ends. The CDR3 sequence: CASSHSDRFGYTF. CDR3 DNA sequence: TGTGCCAGCAGTCATAGTGACCGTTTTGGCTACACCTTC.

This clone occurred once. The CDR3 sequence: CATSLRQGSLRAYNEQFF. The CDR3 nucleotides read TGTGCCACCAGCCTCAGACAGGGATCCCTCCGGGCCTACAATGAGCAGTTCTTC. The V and J genes are TRBV24-1 and TRBJ2-1, with 7 nucleotides matching TRBD1. The V gene's germline CDR1 is KGHDR and CDR2 SFDVKD. The length of the CDR3 is 18 residues. Germline trimming cut 7 bases from V and 2 bases from J; bases unmatched to any gene: 16.

V is TRBV30 and J is TRBJ1-2, with D maybe TRBD1 (5 bases). The CDR3 loop spans 11 amino acids. Germline V gene sequence: CDR1 GTSNPN, CDR2 SVGIG (reference sequence). Trimming left V 3 bases short and J 8 bases short, with 10 bases between. CDR3 amino acids: CAWRGVTGYTF. The CDR3 bases are TGTGCCTGGAGGGGGGTGACGGGCTACACCTTC.

The J gene is TRBJ1-4, the V gene TRBV4-3, with no clear D. From germline, CDR1 is LGHNA and CDR2 YSLEER. The V and J ends lost 3 bases and 14 bases respectively, with 13 bases between them. The CDR3 has 12 residues. This chain's CDR3 is CASSHPGRRLFF. In DNA form, the CDR3 reads TGCGCCAGCAGCCATCCGGGCCGCAGGCTGTTTTTT.

V is TRBV7-3 and J is TRBJ2-1; D call uncertain. V lost 3 bases and J lost 7, with 13 bases in between. CDR1 and CDR2 from the germline V gene are SGHTA and FQGTGA. CDR3 length: 14 amino acids. For the CDR3, the DNA is TGTGCCAGCAGCTTGGGTAGCAGCTCAAATGAGCAGTTCTTC. This codes for CASSLGSSSNEQFF.

The rearrangement joins TRBV4-1 to TRBJ1-5; D might be TRBD1 (6 bases). The germline V gene has CDR1 MGHRA and CDR2 YSYEKL. This CDR3 contains 12 residues. Trimming shortened V by 3 bases and J by 10 bases, and 10 bases separated the two germline ends. The CDR3 reads CASSHGQHPQHF. In DNA form, the CDR3 reads TGCGCCAGCAGCCACGGACAGCATCCCCAGCATTTT.

The V gene is TRBV5-1, the J gene TRBJ1-1, with D hard to call. The V end lost 0 bases, the J end lost 0 bases, and 6 bases lay between the germline ends. Germline V gene lookup returns CDR1 SGHRS and CDR2 YFSETQ. The CDR3 is made up of 14 amino acids. CDR3 amino acids: CASSLAYMNTEAFF. The DNA for the CDR3 is TGCGCCAGCAGCTTGGCCTATATGAACACTGAAGCTTTCTTT.

The chain combines TRBV24-1 with TRBJ2-1; 10 positions agree with TRBD2. Germline V gene sequence: CDR1 KGHDR, CDR2 SFDVKD. V trimming: 3 bases; J trimming: 5 bases; junction bases outside the gene matches: 9. The CDR3 length is 17 residues. The CDR3 coding sequence is TGTGCCACCAGTGATAGAGCGGGAGGGCCGTTAGACAATGAGCAGTTCTTC. Protein sequence: CATSDRAGGPLDNEQFF.

The rearrangement links TRBV21-1 to TRBJ2-2; TRBD2 is taken as the D call from the table, unchecked against the DNA. TRBV21-1 is an annotated pseudogene. This CDR3 has 22 residues. The chain's CDR3 is CASSTSIKLAGGPEAGAGELFF. In nucleotides, the CDR3 is TGTGCCAGCAGCACCTCGATAAAACTAGCGGGAGGGCCCGAGGCGGGTGCCGGGGAGCTGTTTTTT.

DNA for the CDR3: TGTGCCAGCAGCTTAGGCTCCCACGCAGAAGCTTTCTTT. Encoded protein: CASSLGSHAEAFF. This chain links TRBV11-3 with TRBJ1-1; D is undetermined. This CDR3 spans 13 amino acids. The V gene's germline CDR1 is SGHNT and CDR2 YENEEA. Trimming removed 1 base at V and 8 bases at J, with 11 bases between.

This chain connects TRBV5-1 to TRBJ2-2; D is undetermined. Germline CDR1 SGHRS, CDR2 YFSETQ. This CDR3 is 16 amino acids long. V was trimmed by 6 bases and J by 2 bases, leaving 17 bases between them. The CDR3 bases are TGCGCCAGCAAGGTCGCAGGTCAGGACAACACCGGGGAGCTGTTTTTT. This translates into CASKVAGQDNTGELFF.

The V and J genes are TRBV12-3 or TRBV12-4 and TRBJ1-2; D remains unclear. The length of the CDR3 is 13 residues. The germline V and J ends were trimmed by 7 bases and 4 bases, with 13 bases remaining between them. The CDR3 DNA is TGTGCCAGCACCCTCCCGGCGGGCTATGGCTACACCTTC. Its protein is CASTLPAGYGYTF.

This chain connects TRBV19 to TRBJ1-1; no definite D call. Deletions cut 6 bases from V and 6 bases from J, with 20 bases between. The CDR3 extends over 15 amino acids. From germline, CDR1 is LNHDA and CDR2 SQIVND (reference sequence). Here the CDR3 reads CASRRTRPKVAEAFF. DNA of the CDR3: TGTGCCAGTAGACGGACCCGGCCGAAAGTTGCTGAAGCTTTCTTT.

The genes are TRBV5-4 and TRBJ2-3; the D gene could be TRBD1 or TRBD2 (5 bases each). V lost 2 bases, J lost 9 bases, and 16 bases lay in between. This CDR3 is built from 14 residues. Germline V CDR1 and CDR2: SGHNT, YYREEE (reference sequence). The CDR3 here is CASSLSLIEGTQYF. The CDR3, as DNA: TGTGCCAGCAGCTTATCACTAATCGAGGGGACGCAGTATTTT. The full variable domain, its missing parts supplied by reference TRBV5-4 and TRBJ2-3, is ETGVTQSPTHLIKTRGQQVTLRCSSQSGHNTVSWYQQALGQGPQFIFQYYREEENGRGNFPPRFSGLQFPNYSSELNVNALELDDSALYLCASSLSLIEGTQYFGPGTRLTVL.

The J gene is TRBJ1-1, the V gene TRBV18, with a weak D call TRBD1 (5 bases). Trimming pared 3 bases from V and 1 base from J, leaving 12 bases between. The CDR3 has 15 residues. CDR1 and CDR2 from the germline V gene are KGHSH and LQKENI. CDR3 sequence reads: CASSPSDTPNTEAFF. CDR3 DNA: TGTGCCAGCTCACCTTCGGACACCCCGAACACTGAAGCTTTCTTT.

V and J are TRBV15 and TRBJ1-6; a weak D match, TRBD1 (5 bases). CDR1 is LNHNV and CDR2 is YYDKDF in the germline V gene (reference sequence). V lost 3 bases and J lost 9, with 15 bases in between. CDR3 length: 15 amino acids. The CDR3 sequence: CATSRARGSISPLHF. The CDR3, as DNA: TGTGCCACCAGCAGGGCTCGGGGCAGCATTTCACCCCTCCACTTT.

The rearrangement uses TRBV24-1 and TRBJ2-1, with TRBD2 identical over 9 bases. Germline V lookup: CDR1 KGHDR, CDR2 SFDVKD. This CDR3 is 15 amino acids long. V lost 4 bases, J lost 9 bases, and 9 bases stayed unmatched. The CDR3 spells CATSDQAGGRGEQFF. CDR3 DNA: TGTGCCACCAGTGACCAAGCGGGGGGCAGGGGTGAGCAGTTCTTC.